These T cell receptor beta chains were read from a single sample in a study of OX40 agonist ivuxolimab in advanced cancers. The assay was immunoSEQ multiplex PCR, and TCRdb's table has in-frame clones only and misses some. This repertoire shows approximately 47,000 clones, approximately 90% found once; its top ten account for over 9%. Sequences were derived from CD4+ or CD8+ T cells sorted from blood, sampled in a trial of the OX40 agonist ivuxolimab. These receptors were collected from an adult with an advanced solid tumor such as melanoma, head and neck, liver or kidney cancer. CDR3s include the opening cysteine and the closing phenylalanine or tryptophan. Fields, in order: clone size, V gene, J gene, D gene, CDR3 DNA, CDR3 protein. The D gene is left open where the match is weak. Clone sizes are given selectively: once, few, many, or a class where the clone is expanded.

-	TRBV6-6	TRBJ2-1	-	TGTGCCAGCAGCCCCAATATCGGATTCTCCTACAATGAGCAGTTCTTC	CASSPNIGFSYNEQFF
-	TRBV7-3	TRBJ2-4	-	TGTGCCAGCAGCCTAACCCCGACAGGTCCAAACATTCAGTACTTC	CASSLTPTGPNIQYF
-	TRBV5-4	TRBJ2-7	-	TGTGCCAGCAGGGAATGGGGCGGATCCTACGAGCAGTACTTC	CASREWGGSYEQYF
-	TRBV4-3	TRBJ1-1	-	TGCGCCAGCAGCCAAGATCGGGGGTTGGCTGAAGCTTTCTTT	CASSQDRGLAEAFF
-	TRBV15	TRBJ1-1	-	TGTGCCACCAGCGGGATCGTGGGGGTCGGCACTGAAGCTTTCTTT	CATSGIVGVGTEAFF
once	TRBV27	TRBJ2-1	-	TGTGCCAGCAGTTGGTCGGGGACCTCCTACAATGAGCAGTTCTTC	CASSWSGTSYNEQFF
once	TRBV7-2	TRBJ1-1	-	TGTGCCAGCAGCTTAAGCTGGGGAGTCGGCACTGAAGCTTTCTTT	CASSLSWGVGTEAFF
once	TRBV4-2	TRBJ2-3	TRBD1	TGTGCCAGCAGCCAAGATCAAGGACAGGGCACAGATACGCAGTATTTT	CASSQDQGQGTDTQYF
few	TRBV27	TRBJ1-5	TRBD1	TGTGCCAGCAGCCCAAATACAGGGGGCGGGAATCAGCCCCAGCATTTT	CASSPNTGGGNQPQHF
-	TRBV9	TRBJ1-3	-	TGTGCCAGCAGCACATACGACTCTGGAAACACCATATATTTT	CASSTYDSGNTIYF
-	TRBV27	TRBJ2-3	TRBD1	TGTGCCAGCAGTGCGGACAGGGCCTCAGGAGATACGCAGTATTTT	CASSADRASGDTQYF
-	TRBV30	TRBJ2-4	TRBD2	TGTGCCTGGAGTGTGGGAGGGGCCAAAAACATTCAGTACTTC	CAWSVGGAKNIQYF
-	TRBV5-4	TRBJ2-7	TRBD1	TGCGCCAGCAGCCAAGATCGGACAGGAAAATACGAGCAGTACTTC	CASSQDRTGKYEQYF
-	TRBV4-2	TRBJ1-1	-	TGTGCCAGCAGCCAAGAGGCGGCGAACACTGAAGCTTTCTTT	CASSQEAANTEAFF
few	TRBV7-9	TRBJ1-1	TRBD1	TGTGCCAGCAGCGCTCCATACAGGGGAGACAGTGCTTTCTTT	CASSAPYRGDSAFF
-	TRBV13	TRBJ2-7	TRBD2	TGTGCCAGCAGCGGAGGCGGGAGTCGCTACGAGCAGTACTTC	CASSGGGSRYEQYF
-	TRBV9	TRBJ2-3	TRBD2	TGTGCCAGCAGCCCTAGTAGCGGGGGAGGTACAGATACGCAGTATTTT	CASSPSSGGGTDTQYF
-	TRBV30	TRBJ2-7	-	TGTGCCTGGACCCATTGGAGGGGCCCGAACTACGAGCAGTACTTC	CAWTHWRGPNYEQYF
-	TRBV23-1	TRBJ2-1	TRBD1	TGCGCCAGCAGTCAATACCGGGACAGAGCTTTGAATGAGCAGTTCTTC	CASSQYRDRALNEQFF
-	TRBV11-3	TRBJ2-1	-	TGTGCCAGCAGCTTAGGTGCTGAGCAGTTCTTC	CASSLGAEQFF
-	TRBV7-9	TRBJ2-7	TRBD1	TGTGCCAGCAGCTACGGGACAGGCAACTACGAGCAGTACTTC	CASSYGTGNYEQYF
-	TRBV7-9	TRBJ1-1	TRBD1	TGTGCCAGCAGCTTAGTTTGGGAACAGGGGAAGAGAGACACTGAAGCTTTCTTT	CASSLVWEQGKRDTEAFF
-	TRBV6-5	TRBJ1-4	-	TGTGCCAGCAGCACCCTCAGTTCAACTAATGAAAAACTGTTTTTT	CASSTLSSTNEKLFF
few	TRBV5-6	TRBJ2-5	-	TGTGCCAGCAGTTTCAGGGAGTTAGAGACCCAGTACTTC	CASSFRELETQYF
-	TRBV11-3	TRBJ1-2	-	TGTGCCAGCAGCTTAGATCGCCCAGAGGTTACGGATGGCTACACCTTC	CASSLDRPEVTDGYTF
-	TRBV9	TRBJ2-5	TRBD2	TGTGCCAGCAGCGTAGATCCCGAAGCGGGAGCAAGAGAGACCCAGTACTTC	CASSVDPEAGARETQYF
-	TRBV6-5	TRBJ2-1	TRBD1	TGTGCCAGCAGTTACAAGGGACAGGGGTACAATGAGCAGTTCTTC	CASSYKGQGYNEQFF
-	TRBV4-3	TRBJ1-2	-	TGCGCCAGCAGCTCCCGCAGGGTGACCGACTATGGCTACACCTTC	CASSSRRVTDYGYTF
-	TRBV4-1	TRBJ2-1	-	TGCGCCAGCAGCCAAGATGCGGTCTATGAGCAGTTCTTC	CASSQDAVYEQFF
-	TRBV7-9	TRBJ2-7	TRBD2	TGTGCCAGCAGCTCCAGCGACCCTATGCGGGGGACCTACGAGCAGTACTTC	CASSSSDPMRGTYEQYF
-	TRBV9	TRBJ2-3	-	TGTGCCAGCAGCGCCGGTGGTAGTGGAGCGGACCTTTTGGATACGCAGTATTTT	CASSAGGSGADLLDTQYF
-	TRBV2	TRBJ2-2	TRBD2	TGTGCCGGAACTCTAAAAGGACTAGCGGGAGAATACACCGGGGAGCTGTTTTTT	CAGTLKGLAGEYTGELFF
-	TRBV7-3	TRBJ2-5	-	TGTGCCAGCAGTGAGGGTGGAGGGCCAAGGGAGACCCAGTACTTC	CASSEGGGPRETQYF
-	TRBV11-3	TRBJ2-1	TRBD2	TGTGCCAGCAGCCCCGGGACTAGCGTCTACAATGAGCAGTTCTTC	CASSPGTSVYNEQFF
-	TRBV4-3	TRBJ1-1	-	TGCGCCAGCAGCCAAGAGGGGGTGGGGGGCTCCACTGAAGCTTTCTTT	CASSQEGVGGSTEAFF
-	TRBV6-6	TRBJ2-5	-	TGTGCCAGCAGTCTGGACGGGTACCAAGAGACCCAGTACTTC	CASSLDGYQETQYF
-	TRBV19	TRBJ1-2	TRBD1	TGTGCCAGTAGTTCCGGGACAGGGAACTATGGCTACACCTTC	CASSSGTGNYGYTF
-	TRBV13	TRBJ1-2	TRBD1	TGTGCCAGCAGTTTATCCGACAGGGAGGATTATGGCTACACCTTC	CASSLSDREDYGYTF
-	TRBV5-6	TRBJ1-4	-	TGTGCCAGCAGCTATTTCCTGGGGGTCGATGAAAAACTGTTTTTT	CASSYFLGVDEKLFF
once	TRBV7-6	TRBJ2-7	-	TGTGCCAGCAGCCTCTCCCACTACGAGCAGTACTTC	CASSLSHYEQYF
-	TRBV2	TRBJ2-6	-	TGTGCCAGCGACGCCGTTGGAGAGGGGCTCTCTGGGGCCAACGTCCTGACTTTC	CASDAVGEGLSGANVLTF
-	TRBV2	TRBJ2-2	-	TGTGCCAGCAGTGATCCGGACACCTCGAACACCGGGGAGCTGTTTTTT	CASSDPDTSNTGELFF
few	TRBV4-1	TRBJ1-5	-	TGCGCCAGCAGCCAAATCTGGAGGTGGAATCAGCCCCAGCATTTT	CASSQIWRWNQPQHF
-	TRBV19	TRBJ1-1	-	TGTGCCAGTAGTTCCTACACCGGATTTGCAAGAAACACTGAAGCTTTCTTT	CASSSYTGFARNTEAFF
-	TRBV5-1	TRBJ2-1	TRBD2	TGCGCCAGCTCCGGGACTAGCGGGAGTAATGAGCAGTTCTTC	CASSGTSGSNEQFF
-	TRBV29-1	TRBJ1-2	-	TGCAGCGTTGATGGCAGGGGATGGGCTAACTATGGCTACACCTTC	CSVDGRGWANYGYTF
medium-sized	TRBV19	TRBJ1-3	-	TGTGCCAGTAGTATAATGGCAGGGTGGAACACCATATATTTT	CASSIMAGWNTIYF
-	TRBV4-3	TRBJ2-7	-	TGCGCCAGCAGCCAAGAACCGCCAGCCAGCTCCTACGAGCAGTACTTC	CASSQEPPASSYEQYF
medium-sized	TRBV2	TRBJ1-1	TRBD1	TGTGCCAGCAGTGGGGACAGAATAATTAACATGAACACTGAAGCTTTCTTT	CASSGDRIINMNTEAFF
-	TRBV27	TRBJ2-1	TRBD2	TGTGCCAGCAGTTTTGGGACTAGAGGCAATGAGCAGTTCTTC	CASSFGTRGNEQFF
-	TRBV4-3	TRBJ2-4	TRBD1	TGCGCCAGCAGCGTACAGGGGGGAAACATTCAGTACTTC	CASSVQGGNIQYF
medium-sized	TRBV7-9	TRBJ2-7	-	TGTGCCAGCAGCTTTACACCTTACGAGCAGTACTTC	CASSFTPYEQYF
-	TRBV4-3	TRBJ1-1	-	TGCGCCAGCAGCCAAGCGAGGAACACTGAAGCTTTCTTT	CASSQARNTEAFF
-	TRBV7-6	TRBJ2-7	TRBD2	TGTGCCAGCAGCTTATTAGCGGGAGTGGAGGGATACGAGCAGTACTTC	CASSLLAGVEGYEQYF